Listed below are T cell receptor beta chains from one sample, sequenced in a study of blood T cells in healthy people across ages. TCRdb recomputed calls from the 5' RACE reads with MiXCR, one row per CDR3 protein. Of about 970,000 distinct CDR3 sequences listed, approximately 50% are singletons. Sequencing was carried out using blood. These receptors originate from a woman aged 55-70 years in good health. Each CDR3 is given with its conserved first and last residue. The order of the fields is D gene, V gene, clone size, J gene, CDR3 protein, CDR3 DNA. A D gene is named only where the DNA matches it firmly. Clone size is stated in some rows and not others, as once, few, many or a class when expanded.

d_gene: NA
v_gene: TRBV2
abundance: NA
j_gene: TRBJ2-3
CDR3aa: CASRAPRGADTQYF
CDR3nt: TGTGCCAGCAGAGCCCCCAGGGGTGCAGATACGCAGTATTTT

d_gene: TRBD2
v_gene: TRBV27
abundance: NA
j_gene: TRBJ2-1
CDR3aa: CASSLYLGRLAGSYNEQFF
CDR3nt: TGTGCCAGCAGTTTATACCTTGGGCGACTAGCGGGGTCCTACAATGAGCAGTTCTTC

d_gene: TRBD1
v_gene: TRBV7-8
abundance: NA
j_gene: TRBJ2-5
CDR3aa: CASSLDPTGTGSGETQYF
CDR3nt: TGTGCCAGCAGCTTAGATCCGACCGGGACAGGGAGCGGTGAGACCCAGTACTTT

d_gene: NA
v_gene: TRBV30
abundance: NA
j_gene: TRBJ1-6
CDR3aa: CAWTRQPNSPLHF
CDR3nt: TGTGCCTGGACTCGACAGCCAAATTCACCCCTCCACTTT

d_gene: TRBD2
v_gene: TRBV5-1
abundance: NA
j_gene: TRBJ2-5
CDR3aa: CASSVTSGSYVQYF
CDR3nt: TGCGCCAGCAGCGTGACTAGCGGGTCCTACGTGCAGTACTTC

d_gene: NA
v_gene: TRBV12-3/TRBV12-4
abundance: NA
j_gene: TRBJ1-2
CDR3aa: CASSWTGQGGGGYTF
CDR3nt: TGTGCCAGCAGTTGGACGGGACAAGGGGGAGGTGGCTACACCTTC

d_gene: NA
v_gene: TRBV20-1
abundance: NA
j_gene: TRBJ2-1
CDR3aa: CSARTRTEDEQFF
CDR3nt: TGCAGTGCTAGAACGAGGACTGAAGATGAGCAGTTCTTC

d_gene: NA
v_gene: TRBV29-1
abundance: few
j_gene: TRBJ2-1
CDR3aa: CSALSLGGGEQFF
CDR3nt: TGCAGCGCCTTGTCACTAGGGGGTGGTGAGCAGTTCTTC

d_gene: NA
v_gene: TRBV7-2
abundance: NA
j_gene: TRBJ2-6
CDR3aa: CAIQLLAGAGANVLTF
CDR3nt: TGTGCCATACAGCTCCTCGCAGGGGCTGGGGCCAACGTCCTGACTTTC

d_gene: TRBD1
v_gene: TRBV6-6
abundance: NA
j_gene: TRBJ2-7
CDR3aa: CASSSSDRANEQYF
CDR3nt: TGTGCCAGCAGTTCATCGGACAGGGCCAACGAGCAGTACTTC

d_gene: NA
v_gene: TRBV7-6
abundance: NA
j_gene: TRBJ2-3
CDR3aa: CASSSQLSSTDTQYF
CDR3nt: TGTGCCAGCAGCTCACAACTATCCAGCACAGATACGCAGTATTTT

d_gene: TRBD1
v_gene: TRBV6-2/TRBV6-3
abundance: NA
j_gene: TRBJ2-7
CDR3aa: CASRDRGLRIQWYEQYF
CDR3nt: TGTGCCAGCAGAGACAGGGGTTTGAGAATACAGTGGTACGAGCAGTACTTC

d_gene: NA
v_gene: TRBV14
abundance: few
j_gene: TRBJ2-5
CDR3aa: CASSQLHETQYF
CDR3nt: TGTGCCAGCAGCCAGTTACATGAGACCCAGTACTTC

d_gene: NA
v_gene: TRBV7-6
abundance: few
j_gene: TRBJ2-3
CDR3aa: CASSFRGPTDTQYF
CDR3nt: TGTGCCAGCAGCTTTCGCGGCCCGACAGATACGCAGTATTTT

d_gene: NA
v_gene: TRBV6-2/TRBV6-3
abundance: once
j_gene: TRBJ1-5
CDR3aa: CASGYSVWDQHF
CDR3nt: TGTGCCAGCGGTTATTCGGTCTGGGACCAGCATTTT

d_gene: NA
v_gene: TRBV7-2
abundance: NA
j_gene: TRBJ2-3
CDR3aa: CASTSETDTQYF
CDR3nt: TGTGCCAGCACCTCGGAGACAGATACGCAGTATTTT

d_gene: NA
v_gene: TRBV9
abundance: NA
j_gene: TRBJ2-5
CDR3aa: CASSTFRGGETQYF
CDR3nt: TGTGCCAGCAGCACCTTCAGGGGTGGAGAGACCCAGTACTTC

d_gene: NA
v_gene: TRBV7-9
abundance: NA
j_gene: TRBJ2-1
CDR3aa: CASSLGQGKNEQFF
CDR3nt: TGTGCCAGCAGCTTAGGGCAGGGTAAAAATGAGCAGTTCTTC

d_gene: TRBD2
v_gene: TRBV6-6
abundance: NA
j_gene: TRBJ2-2
CDR3aa: CASSYGPGGAGIYTGELFF
CDR3nt: TGTGCCAGCAGTTACGGCCCGGGGGGGGCGGGTATTTACACCGGGGAGCTGTTTTTT